This record looks at one TCR beta chain sequence and its context. Per the germline V gene, CDR1 is MNHEY and CDR2 is SVGAGI. CDR3 length: 14 amino acids. V shed 2 bases, J shed 9 bases, and the junction held 10 bases outside the gene matches. The study counted Cohort 3 donors as recovered given two negative PCRs, clearance, or symptom resolution. The sample is drawn from a study of blood T cell repertoires in COVID-19. Study as a whole: Samples of COVID-19 (acute and convalescent) were obtained from the United States, Italy and Spain. From T cells, B-cell-depleted T cells, or PBMCs came the material, which was cDNA or gDNA.

Authors' data handling: Amplification from reference gene primers served as the basis for estimated nucleated cell counts. The repertoire was sequenced with immunoSEQ multiplex PCR; TCRdb's copy has only in-frame clones and lacks some. Clone size and V and J calls were adopted from that table, with D and trimming inferred from the DNA. The sample contains about 220,000 clones, about 88% of which appear only once. The rearrangement joins TRBV6-5 to TRBJ2-7, with TRBD2 matching over 7 bases. The sample taken for sequencing was PBMCs or T cells enriched from blood (not recorded which). The receptor was derived from a woman aged 25 to 39 who had recovered from COVID-19. The CDR3 loop is CASSYVGGTERQYF. In DNA form, the CDR3 reads TGTGCCAGCAGTTACGTGGGGGGGACTGAAAGGCAGTACTTC.